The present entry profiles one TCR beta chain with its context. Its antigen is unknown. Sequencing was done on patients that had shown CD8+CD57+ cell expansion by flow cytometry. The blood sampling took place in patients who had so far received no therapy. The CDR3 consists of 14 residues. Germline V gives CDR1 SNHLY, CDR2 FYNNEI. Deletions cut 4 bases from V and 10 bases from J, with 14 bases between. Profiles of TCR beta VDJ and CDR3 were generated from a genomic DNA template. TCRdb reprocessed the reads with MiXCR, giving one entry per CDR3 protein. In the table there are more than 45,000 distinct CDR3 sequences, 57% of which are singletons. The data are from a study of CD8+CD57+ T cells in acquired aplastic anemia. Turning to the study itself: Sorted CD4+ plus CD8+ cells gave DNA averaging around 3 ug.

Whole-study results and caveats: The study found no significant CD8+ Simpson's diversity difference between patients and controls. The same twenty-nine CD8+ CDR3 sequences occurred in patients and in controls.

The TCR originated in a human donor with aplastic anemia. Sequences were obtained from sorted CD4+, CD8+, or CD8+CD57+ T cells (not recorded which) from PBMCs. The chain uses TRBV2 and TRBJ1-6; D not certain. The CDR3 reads CASSGEVVGSPLHF. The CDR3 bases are TGTGCCAGCAGTGGAGAGGTTGTGGGATCACCCCTCCACTTT.